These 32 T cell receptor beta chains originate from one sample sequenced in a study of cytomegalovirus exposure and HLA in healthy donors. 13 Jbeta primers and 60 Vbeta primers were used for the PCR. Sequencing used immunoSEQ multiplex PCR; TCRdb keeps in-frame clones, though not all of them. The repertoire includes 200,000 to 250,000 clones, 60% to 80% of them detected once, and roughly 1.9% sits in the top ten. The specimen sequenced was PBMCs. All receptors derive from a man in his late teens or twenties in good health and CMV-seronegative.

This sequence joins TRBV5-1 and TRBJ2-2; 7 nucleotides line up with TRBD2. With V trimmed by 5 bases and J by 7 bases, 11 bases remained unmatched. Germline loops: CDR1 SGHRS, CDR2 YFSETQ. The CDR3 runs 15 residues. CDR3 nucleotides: TGCGCCAGCAGTCCTAGCGGACCAGGGAGCGGGGAGCTGTTTTTT. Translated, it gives CASSPSGPGSGELFF.

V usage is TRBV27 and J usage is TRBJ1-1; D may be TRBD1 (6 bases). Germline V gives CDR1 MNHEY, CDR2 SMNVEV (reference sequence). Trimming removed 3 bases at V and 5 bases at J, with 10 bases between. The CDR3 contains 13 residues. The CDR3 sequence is CASSFGGRTEAFF. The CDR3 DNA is TGTGCCAGCAGTTTCGGGGGGCGGACTGAAGCTTTCTTT.

CDR3 in amino acids: CASSQTRTGEAFF. The CDR3 coding sequence is TGTGCCAGCAGCCAAACTCGGACAGGGGAAGCTTTCTTT. This chain uses TRBV14 with TRBJ1-1; 8 bases are a match to TRBD1. CDR3 length: 13 residues. The germline V gene encodes CDR1 SGHDN and CDR2 FVKESK. V was clipped by 2 bases and J by 8 bases; unmatched bases: 4. Using reference TRBV14 and TRBJ1-1 for the parts outside the CDR3, the full variable domain is EAGVTQFPSHSVIEKGQTVTLRCDPISGHDNLYWYRRVMGKEIKFLLHFVKESKQDESGMPNNRFLAERTGGTYSTLKVQPAELEDSGVYFCASSQTRTGEAFFGQGTRLTVV.

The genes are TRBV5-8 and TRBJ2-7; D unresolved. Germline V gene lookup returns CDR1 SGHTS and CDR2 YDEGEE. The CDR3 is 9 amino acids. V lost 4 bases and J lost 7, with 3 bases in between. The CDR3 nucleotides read TGTGCCAGCAGCCGGGAGCAGTACTTC. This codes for CASSREQYF.

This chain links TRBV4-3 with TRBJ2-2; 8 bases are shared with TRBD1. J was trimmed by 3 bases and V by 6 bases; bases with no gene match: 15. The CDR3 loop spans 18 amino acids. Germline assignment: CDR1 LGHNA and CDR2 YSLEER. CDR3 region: CASSGTGRRGRDTGELFF. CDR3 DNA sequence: TGCGCCAGCAGTGGGACCGGTCGCAGGGGGCGCGACACCGGGGAGCTGTTTTTT.

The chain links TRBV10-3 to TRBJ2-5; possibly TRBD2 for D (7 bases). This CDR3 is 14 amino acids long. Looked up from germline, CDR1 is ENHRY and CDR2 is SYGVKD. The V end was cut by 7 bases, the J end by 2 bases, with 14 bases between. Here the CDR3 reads CAIKTGGPQETQYF. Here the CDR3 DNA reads TGTGCCATCAAGACGGGGGGCCCTCAAGAGACCCAGTACTTC.

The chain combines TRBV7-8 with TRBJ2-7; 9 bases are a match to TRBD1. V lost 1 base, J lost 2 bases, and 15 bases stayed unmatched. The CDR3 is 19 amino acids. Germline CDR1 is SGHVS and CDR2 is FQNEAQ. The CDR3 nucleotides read TGTGCCAGCAGCTTAGGGAGAAACGTTGGACAGGGGTCTACCTACGAGCAGTACTTC. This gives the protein CASSLGRNVGQGSTYEQYF.

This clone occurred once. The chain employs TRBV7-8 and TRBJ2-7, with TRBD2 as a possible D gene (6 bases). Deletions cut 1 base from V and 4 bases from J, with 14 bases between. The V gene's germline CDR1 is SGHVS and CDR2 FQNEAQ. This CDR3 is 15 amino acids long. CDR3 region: CASSLVRASAYEQYF. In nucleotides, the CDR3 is TGTGCCAGCAGCTTAGTAAGAGCTAGCGCGTACGAGCAGTACTTC.

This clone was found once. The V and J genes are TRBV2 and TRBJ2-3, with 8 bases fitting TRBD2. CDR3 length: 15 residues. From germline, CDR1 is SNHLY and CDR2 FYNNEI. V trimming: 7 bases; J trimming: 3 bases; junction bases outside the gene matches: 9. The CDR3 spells CASTGGSGRTDTQYF. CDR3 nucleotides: TGTGCCAGCACGGGGGGGAGCGGGAGAACAGATACGCAGTATTTT.

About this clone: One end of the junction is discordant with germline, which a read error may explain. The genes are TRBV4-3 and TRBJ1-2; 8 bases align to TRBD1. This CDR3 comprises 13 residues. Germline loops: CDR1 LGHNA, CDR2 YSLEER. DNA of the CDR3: TGCGCCAGCAGCCAAGATATGGGACAGGTGGTAGACTTT. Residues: CASSQDMGQVVDF.

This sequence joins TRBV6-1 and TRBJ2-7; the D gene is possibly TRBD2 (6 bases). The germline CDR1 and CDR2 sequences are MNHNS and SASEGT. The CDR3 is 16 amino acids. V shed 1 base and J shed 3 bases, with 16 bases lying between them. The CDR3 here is CASSEVLGSGLYEQYF. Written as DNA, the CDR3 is TGTGCCAGCAGTGAAGTCCTTGGTAGCGGCCTCTACGAGCAGTACTTC.

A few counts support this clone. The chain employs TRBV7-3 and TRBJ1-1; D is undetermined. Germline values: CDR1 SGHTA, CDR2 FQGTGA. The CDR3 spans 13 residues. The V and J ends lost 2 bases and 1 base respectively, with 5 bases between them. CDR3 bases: TGTGCCAGCAGCTTAGCGGGGAACACTGAAGCTTTCTTT. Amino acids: CASSLAGNTEAFF. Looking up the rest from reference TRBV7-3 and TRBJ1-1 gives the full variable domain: GAGVSQTPSNKVTEKGKYVELRCDPISGHTALYWYRQSLGQGPEFLIYFQGTGAADDSGLPNDRFFAVRPEGSVSTLKIQRTERGDSAVYLCASSLAGNTEAFFGQGTRLTVV.

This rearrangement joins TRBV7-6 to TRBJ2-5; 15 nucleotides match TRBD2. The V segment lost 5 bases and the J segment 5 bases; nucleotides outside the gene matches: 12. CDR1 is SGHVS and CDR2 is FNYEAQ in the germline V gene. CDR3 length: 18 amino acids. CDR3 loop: CASSLPGTSGGSVETQYF. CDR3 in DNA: TGTGCCAGCAGCCTGCCCGGGACTAGCGGGGGGTCAGTTGAGACCCAGTACTTC.

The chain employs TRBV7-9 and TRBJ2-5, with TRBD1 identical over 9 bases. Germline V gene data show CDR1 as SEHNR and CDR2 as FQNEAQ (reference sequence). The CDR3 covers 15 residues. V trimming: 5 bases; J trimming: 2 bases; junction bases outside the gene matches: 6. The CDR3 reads CASSPTGGPQETQYF. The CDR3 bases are TGTGCCAGCAGCCCTACAGGGGGCCCACAAGAGACCCAGTACTTC.

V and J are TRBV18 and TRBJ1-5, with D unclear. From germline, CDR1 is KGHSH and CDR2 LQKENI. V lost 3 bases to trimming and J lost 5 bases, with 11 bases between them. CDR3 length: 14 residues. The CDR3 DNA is TGTGCCAGCTCACCTCAGGTGGGAGATCAGCCCCAGCATTTT. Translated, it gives CASSPQVGDQPQHF.

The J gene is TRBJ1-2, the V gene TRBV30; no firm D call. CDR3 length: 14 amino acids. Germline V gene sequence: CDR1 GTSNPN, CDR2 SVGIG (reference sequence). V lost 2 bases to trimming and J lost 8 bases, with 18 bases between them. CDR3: CAWSSGGRGTGYTF. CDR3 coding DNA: TGTGCCTGGAGTAGTGGAGGGCGAGGAACCGGCTACACCTTC.

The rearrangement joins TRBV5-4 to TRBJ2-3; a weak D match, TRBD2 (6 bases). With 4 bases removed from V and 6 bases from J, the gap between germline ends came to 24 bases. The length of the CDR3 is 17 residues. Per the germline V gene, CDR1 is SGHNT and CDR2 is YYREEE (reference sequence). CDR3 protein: CASSPRLLAGLGDTQYF. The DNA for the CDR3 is TGTGCCAGCAGCCCCCGCCTTCTGGCGGGGTTGGGTGATACGCAGTATTTT.

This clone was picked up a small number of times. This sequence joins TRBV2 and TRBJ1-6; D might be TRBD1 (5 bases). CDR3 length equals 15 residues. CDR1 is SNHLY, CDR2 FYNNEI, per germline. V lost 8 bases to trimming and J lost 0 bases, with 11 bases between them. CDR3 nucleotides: TGTGCCAGCGGGGGGGGATCCTCCTATAATTCACCCCTCCACTTT. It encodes CASGGGSSYNSPLHF.

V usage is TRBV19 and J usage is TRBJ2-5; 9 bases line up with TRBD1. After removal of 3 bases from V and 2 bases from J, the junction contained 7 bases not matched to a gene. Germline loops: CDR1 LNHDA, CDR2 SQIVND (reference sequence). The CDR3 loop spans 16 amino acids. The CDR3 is CASSIETGGLQETQYF. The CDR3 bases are TGTGCCAGTAGTATTGAGACAGGGGGACTTCAAGAGACCCAGTACTTC.

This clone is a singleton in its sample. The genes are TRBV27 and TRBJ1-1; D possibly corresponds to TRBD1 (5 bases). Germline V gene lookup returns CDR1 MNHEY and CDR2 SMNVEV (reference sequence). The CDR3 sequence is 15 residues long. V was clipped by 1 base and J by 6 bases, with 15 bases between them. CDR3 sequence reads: CASSLWGPPQAEAFF. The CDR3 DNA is TGTGCCAGCAGTTTATGGGGTCCACCACAGGCTGAAGCTTTCTTT.

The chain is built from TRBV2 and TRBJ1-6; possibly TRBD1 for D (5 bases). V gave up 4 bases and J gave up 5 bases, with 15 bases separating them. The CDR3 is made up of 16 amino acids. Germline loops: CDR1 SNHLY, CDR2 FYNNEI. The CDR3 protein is CASSVRGSQNNSPLHF. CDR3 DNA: TGTGCCAGCAGTGTAAGGGGCAGCCAGAATAATTCACCCCTCCACTTT.

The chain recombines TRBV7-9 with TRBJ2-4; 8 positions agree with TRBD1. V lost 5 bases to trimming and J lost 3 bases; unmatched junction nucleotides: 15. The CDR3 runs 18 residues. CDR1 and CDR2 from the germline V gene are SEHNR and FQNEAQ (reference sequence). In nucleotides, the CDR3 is TGTGCCAGCAGCCCCACCGGGACAGGTCAAAAGGGCAAAAACATTCAGTACTTC. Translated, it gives CASSPTGTGQKGKNIQYF.

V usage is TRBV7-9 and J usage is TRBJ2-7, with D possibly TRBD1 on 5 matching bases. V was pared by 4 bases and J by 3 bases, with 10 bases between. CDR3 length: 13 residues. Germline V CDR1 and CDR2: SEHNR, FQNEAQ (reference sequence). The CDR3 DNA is TGTGCCAGCAGCTCATACCAGGGCTACGAGCAGTACTTC. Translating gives CASSSYQGYEQYF.

The CDR3, as DNA: TGTGCCTGGAGTGTACTCCCGGGACAGGGGGATTGCGAGCAGTACTTC. It encodes CAWSVLPGQGDCEQYF. The V and J genes are TRBV30 and TRBJ2-5, with 11 bases identical to TRBD1. The assigned J gene may be wrong: the sequence end matches TRBJ2-7 better. The CDR3 is 16 amino acids. CDR1 and CDR2 (germline): GTSNPN, SVGIG (reference sequence).

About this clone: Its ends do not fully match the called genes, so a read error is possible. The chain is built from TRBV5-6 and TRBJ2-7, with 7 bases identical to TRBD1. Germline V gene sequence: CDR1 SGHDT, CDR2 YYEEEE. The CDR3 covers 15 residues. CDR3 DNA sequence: TGTGCCAGCAGTCCCTATAGGGACAGACCCTACGGGCAGTACTTC. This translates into CASSPYRDRPYGQYF.

The CDR3 nucleotides are TGTGCCTGGAGTGTAGACAGCCCAATCCAGCCCCAGCATTTT. It is translated as CAWSVDSPIQPQHF. The V call is TRBV30, the J call TRBJ1-5; D might be TRBD1 (5 bases). The CDR3 length is 14 residues. Germline V CDR1 and CDR2: GTSNPN, SVGIG (reference sequence). V was pared by 0 bases and J by 7 bases, with 13 bases between.

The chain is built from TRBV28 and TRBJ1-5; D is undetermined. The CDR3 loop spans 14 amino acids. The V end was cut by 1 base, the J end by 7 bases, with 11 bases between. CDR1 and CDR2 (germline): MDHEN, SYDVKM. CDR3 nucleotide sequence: TGTGCCAGCAGTTTATTGGGAGGGCTGCAGCCCCAGCATTTT. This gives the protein CASSLLGGLQPQHF.

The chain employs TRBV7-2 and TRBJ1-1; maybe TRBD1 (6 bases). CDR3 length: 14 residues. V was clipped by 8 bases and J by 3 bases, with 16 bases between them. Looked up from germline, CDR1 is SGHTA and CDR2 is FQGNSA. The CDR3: CASPSRGGDTEAFF. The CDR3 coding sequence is TGTGCCAGCCCGAGTAGGGGGGGTGACACTGAAGCTTTCTTT.

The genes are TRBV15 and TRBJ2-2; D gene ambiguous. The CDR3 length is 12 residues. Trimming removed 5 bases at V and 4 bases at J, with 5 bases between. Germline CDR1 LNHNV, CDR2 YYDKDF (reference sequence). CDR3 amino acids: CATSASTGELFF. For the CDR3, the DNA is TGTGCCACCAGCGCTAGCACCGGGGAGCTGTTTTTT.

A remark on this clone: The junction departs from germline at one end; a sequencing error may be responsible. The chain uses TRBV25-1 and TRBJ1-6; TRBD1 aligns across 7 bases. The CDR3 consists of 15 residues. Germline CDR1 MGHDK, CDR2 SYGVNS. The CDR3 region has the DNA TGTGCCAGCAGTGAATATTGGGACAGAAATTCACCCCTCCCCTTT. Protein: CASSEYWDRNSPLPF. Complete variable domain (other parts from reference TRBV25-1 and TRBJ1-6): EADIYQTPRYLVIGTGKKITLECSQTMGHDKMYWYQQDPGMELHLIHYSYGVNSTEKGDLSSESTVSRIRTEHFPLTLESARPSHTSQYLCASSEYWDRNSPLPFGNGTRLTVT.

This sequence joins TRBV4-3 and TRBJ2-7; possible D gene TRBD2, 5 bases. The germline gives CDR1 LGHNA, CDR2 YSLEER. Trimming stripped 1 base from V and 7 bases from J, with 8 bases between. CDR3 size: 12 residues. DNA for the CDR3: TGCGCCAGCAGCCAAGTCTCGGGGGAGCAGTACTTC. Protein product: CASSQVSGEQYF.

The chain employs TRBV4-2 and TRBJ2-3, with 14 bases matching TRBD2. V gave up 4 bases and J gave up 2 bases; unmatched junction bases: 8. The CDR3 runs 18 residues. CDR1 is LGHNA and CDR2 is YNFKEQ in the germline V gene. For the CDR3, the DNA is TGTGCCAGCAGCCCAACCGGGACTAGCGGGAGTCCCACAGATACGCAGTATTTT. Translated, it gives CASSPTGTSGSPTDTQYF.